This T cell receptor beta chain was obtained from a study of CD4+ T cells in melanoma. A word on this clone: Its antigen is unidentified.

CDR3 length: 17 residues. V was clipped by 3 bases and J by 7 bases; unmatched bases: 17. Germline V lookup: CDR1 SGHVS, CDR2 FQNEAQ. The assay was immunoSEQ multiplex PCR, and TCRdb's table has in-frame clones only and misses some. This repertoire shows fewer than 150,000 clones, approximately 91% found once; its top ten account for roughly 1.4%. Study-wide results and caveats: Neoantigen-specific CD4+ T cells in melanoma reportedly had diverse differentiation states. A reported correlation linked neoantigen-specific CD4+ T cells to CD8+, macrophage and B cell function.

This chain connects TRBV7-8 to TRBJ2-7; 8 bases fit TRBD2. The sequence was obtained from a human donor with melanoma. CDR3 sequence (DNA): TGTGCCAGCAGCTTTAACTCCGGGACTAGGGGCTCCTGGGAGCAGTACTTC. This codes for CASSFNSGTRGSWEQYF.